This TCR beta chain was profiled in a study of OX40 agonist ivuxolimab in advanced cancers. At the level of the study: A diagnosis of hepatocellular carcinoma, melanoma, renal cell or head and neck cancer was present in dose-escalation patients.

Data came from immunoSEQ multiplex PCR; TCRdb stores just in-frame clones and leaves some out. The table includes around 15,000 clones, approximately 86% detected once. There are a few counts of this clone. Its antigen remains unknown. Germline loops: CDR1 MNHEY, CDR2 SVGAGI. The V end lost 6 bases, the J end lost 5 bases, and 16 bases lay between the germline ends. The CDR3 sequence is 15 residues long. General study results and limits: At 0.1-3.0 mg/kg, partial responders had clonal expansion among the lowest observed. Clonal expansion from baseline to week 6 occurred in both CD4+ and CD8+ T cells. Mean expanded clone counts were higher in CD8+ than CD4+ T cells.

The gene calls are TRBV6-5 and TRBJ1-4, with a possible D match to TRBD1 (5 bases). The receptor's source is an adult with an advanced solid tumor such as melanoma, head and neck, liver or kidney cancer. This material consisted of CD4+ or CD8+ T cells sorted from blood, taken in a trial of the OX40 agonist ivuxolimab. The DNA for the CDR3 is TGTGCCAGCAGCTCCGGACAAGCCCTAAATGAAAAACTGTTTTTT. Translation: CASSSGQALNEKLFF.